Presented here are 18 T cell receptor beta chains from one specimen sequenced in a study of blood T cell repertoires in COVID-19. Measured with immunoSEQ multiplex PCR; TCRdb has only the in-frame clones, and not every one. The sample lists hundreds of thousands of clones, around 90% seen once, with approximately 1.4% in the top ten. Sequencing was carried out using peripheral blood. The receptors derive from a man older than 75 with acute or convalescent COVID-19.

V and J are TRBV5-1 and TRBJ2-7, with 7 bases matching TRBD1. V gave up 4 bases and J gave up 2 bases; unmatched junction bases: 9. Germline lookup yields CDR1 SGHRS and CDR2 YFSETQ. CDR3 length: 15 residues. In DNA form, the CDR3 reads TGCGCCAGCAGCGATCCACAGGGGTTCCCCTACGAGCAGTACTTC. Translating gives CASSDPQGFPYEQYF.

The chain has TRBV7-9 and TRBJ1-5, with TRBD1 identical over 9 bases. The CDR3 runs 15 residues. With 5 bases clipped from V and 4 bases from J, the junction kept 6 bases outside the gene matches. Germline values: CDR1 SEHNR, CDR2 FQNEAQ (reference sequence). CDR3 DNA: TGTGCCAGCAGCCCGGGGACAGGGCAAAATCAGCCCCAGCATTTT. Translating it yields CASSPGTGQNQPQHF.

This sequence joins TRBV6-2 or TRBV6-3 and TRBJ1-1; 7 bases fit TRBD1. Germline trimming cut 6 bases from V and 6 bases from J; bases unmatched to any gene: 10. The CDR3 is made up of 14 amino acids. Germline V lookup: CDR1 MNHEY, CDR2 SVGEGT. The CDR3 spells CASSQTGRRAEAFF. The CDR3 DNA sequence: TGTGCCAGCAGCCAGACAGGGAGGCGTGCTGAAGCTTTCTTT.

The chain joins TRBV5-1 to TRBJ1-1, with a tentative D call TRBD1 (5 bases). The CDR3 covers 15 residues. Trimming pared 0 bases from V and 3 bases from J, leaving 12 bases between. Germline V gene data show CDR1 as SGHRS and CDR2 as YFSETQ. CDR3 protein: CASSLARRGDTEAFF. The CDR3 region has the DNA TGCGCCAGCAGCTTGGCGAGGAGGGGAGACACTGAAGCTTTCTTT.

The rearrangement links TRBV29-1 to TRBJ2-1; 10 nucleotides line up with TRBD2. The CDR3 length is 13 residues. Germline V CDR1 and CDR2: SQVTM, ANQGSEA. J gave up 6 bases and V 8 bases, and 7 bases lay outside the gene matches. The CDR3 loop is CSIAGTSANEQFF. The CDR3 DNA reads as TGCAGCATTGCCGGGACTAGCGCCAATGAGCAGTTCTTC.

The chain combines TRBV4-3 with TRBJ2-3; TRBD2 aligns across 8 bases. Trimming cost V 0 bases and J 2 bases; bases outside gene matches: 4. This CDR3 contains 16 residues. Germline CDR1 reads LGHNA; CDR2 reads YSLEER. The CDR3 DNA reads as TGCGCCAGCAGCCAAGATCCAGCGGGAGTCACAGATACGCAGTATTTT. Amino acids: CASSQDPAGVTDTQYF.

V gene TRBV5-4 combines with J gene TRBJ2-5, with TRBD2 matching over 13 bases. The CDR3 covers 15 residues. With V trimmed by 4 bases and J by 6 bases, 6 bases remained unmatched. CDR1 is SGHNT, CDR2 YYREEE, per germline (reference sequence). The CDR3 DNA reads TGTGCCAGCAGCGTACTAGCGGGAGGGCCGAAGACCCAGTACTTC. Translation gives CASSVLAGGPKTQYF.

This clone appeared a single time. This chain's CDR3 is CASSSRVGNYGYTF. CDR3 coding DNA: TGTGCCAGCAGCTCACGAGTCGGGAACTATGGCTACACCTTC. This chain links TRBV7-2 with TRBJ1-2; D is uncertain. Trimming left V 4 bases short and J 2 bases short, with 11 bases between. Looked up from germline, CDR1 is SGHTA and CDR2 is FQGNSA. The CDR3 spans 14 residues.

This chain connects TRBV18 to TRBJ2-7, with 9 bases fitting TRBD1. This CDR3 has 14 residues. V shed 2 bases and J 5 bases; nucleotides not matched to a gene: 4. CDR1 is KGHSH, CDR2 LQKENI, per germline. The chain's CDR3 is CASSPIDRGDEQYF. For the CDR3, the DNA is TGTGCCAGCTCACCAATCGACAGGGGGGACGAGCAGTACTTC.

Points on this clone: The germline gene is not matched at one end of the junction; a read error may be the cause. The chain is built from TRBV18 and TRBJ2-1; 8 bases match TRBD2. Germline assignment: CDR1 KGHSH and CDR2 LQKENI. This CDR3 has 16 amino acids. The CDR3 nucleotides read TGTGCCAGCTCGCCACAGCGGGGGCGCACCTACAATGAGCAGTTCTTC. As protein: CASSPQRGRTYNEQFF.

This clone was picked up one time. One junction end disagrees with the germline gene, perhaps due to a read error. CDR3 nucleotides: TGTGCCGGCAGGGACAGGACGAACACCGGGGAGCTGTTTTTT. Protein product: CAGRDRTNTGELFF. The chain carries TRBV6-5 and TRBJ2-2; 8 bases map to TRBD1. The CDR3 is made up of 14 amino acids. CDR1 MNHEY and CDR2 SVGAGI come from the germline V gene.

The CDR3 reads CASSQGQGAYNEQFF. The CDR3 coding sequence is TGTGCCAGCAGCCAAGGACAGGGGGCTTACAATGAGCAGTTCTTC. The chain carries TRBV3-1 (or the pseudogene TRBV3-2) and TRBJ2-1, with TRBD1 identical over 10 bases. Germline CDR1 and CDR2: LGHDT and YNNKEL (reference sequence). The V segment lost 1 base and the J segment 4 bases; nucleotides outside the gene matches: 1. The CDR3 loop spans 15 amino acids.

This sequence joins TRBV19 and TRBJ1-5; D perhaps matches TRBD1 (5 bases). Trimming took 3 bases from V and 1 from J, leaving 10 bases between them. Germline loops: CDR1 LNHDA, CDR2 SQIVND (reference sequence). The CDR3 has 15 residues. CDR3 loop: CASSISRQSNQPQHF. CDR3 bases: TGTGCCAGTAGTATCAGCCGACAGAGCAATCAGCCCCAGCATTTT.

The chain employs TRBV9 and TRBJ2-5, with TRBD2 as a possible D gene (6 bases). The CDR3 consists of 18 residues. Looked up from germline, CDR1 is SGDLS and CDR2 is YYNGEE. V was clipped by 0 bases and J by 0 bases, with 18 bases between them. Here the CDR3 DNA reads TGTGCCAGCAGCGTAGGTGCGGCGGGAAAATTCGACCAAGAGACCCAGTACTTC. The encoded protein is CASSVGAAGKFDQETQYF.

This clone was seen a few times. The CDR3 loop is CASSIATGLLDYEQYF. In DNA, the CDR3 is TGTGCCAGTAGTATAGCCACAGGGCTCTTGGACTACGAGCAGTACTTC. This chain connects TRBV19 to TRBJ2-7; tentatively, D is TRBD1 (6 bases). With 1 base removed from V and 3 bases from J, the gap between germline ends came to 16 bases. Germline V gene lookup returns CDR1 LNHDA and CDR2 SQIVND (reference sequence). The CDR3 spans 16 residues.

The CDR3 sequence: CASSLGGAMAYEQYF. The CDR3 DNA reads as TGTGCCAGCAGTTTAGGGGGGGCAATGGCCTACGAGCAGTACTTC. The V and J genes are TRBV28 and TRBJ2-7, with TRBD2 as a possible D gene (7 bases). Trimming pared 2 bases from V and 2 bases from J, leaving 13 bases between. The CDR3 consists of 15 residues. Germline V gives CDR1 MDHEN, CDR2 SYDVKM.

This chain links TRBV5-6 with TRBJ1-2; TRBD1 matches at 8 bases. This CDR3 region has 13 residues. V was pared by 5 bases and J by 7 bases, with 7 bases of the junction left unmatched. The germline CDR1 and CDR2 sequences are SGHDT and YYEEEE. DNA for the CDR3: TGTGCCAGCAGACAGACAGGGGCCCCTGGCTACACCTTC. Translation: CASRQTGAPGYTF. Supplemented by reference TRBV5-6 and TRBJ1-2, the full variable domain reads DAGVTQSPTHLIKTRGQQVTLRCSPKSGHDTVSWYQQALGQGPQFIFQYYEEEERQRGNFPDRFSGHQFPNYSSELNVNALLLGDSALYLCASRQTGAPGYTFGSGTRLTVV.

This clone showed up just once. The genes are TRBV29-1 and TRBJ2-3, with 11 bases fitting TRBD2. The CDR3 length is 15 residues. Trimming cost V 2 bases and J 4 bases; bases outside gene matches: 5. Per the germline V gene, CDR1 is SQVTM and CDR2 is ANQGSEA. CDR3 loop: CSVEIGSGGADTQYF. The CDR3 coding sequence is TGCAGCGTTGAAATAGGTAGCGGGGGGGCAGATACGCAGTATTTT.